The 22 T cell receptor beta chains below all came from one sample that was sequenced in a study of Graves' ophthalmopathy and Graves' hyperthyroidism. Amplified TCR beta CDR3 regions were obtained using RNA transcripts as template. Following a first-round RT-PCR that used HTBI primers, a second-round multiplex PCR was carried out. TCRdb used MiXCR to reprocess the multiplex PCR reads, holding one entry per CDR3 protein. Found here are 650,000 to 800,000 distinct CDR3 sequences, about 38% of them singletons; the top ten hold more than 2.5%. Material for sequencing was peripheral blood. The source of these receptors is an adult man with Graves' ophthalmopathy.

This clonotype was counted many times. This chain uses TRBV7-2 with TRBJ1-3; D may be TRBD1 (5 bases). Germline V gives CDR1 SGHTA, CDR2 FQGNSA. This CDR3 comprises 17 residues. V was cut by 2 bases and J by 0 bases, with 14 bases left in between. The CDR3 sequence is CASSLPTGRPSGNTIYF. The CDR3 DNA sequence: TGTGCCAGCAGCTTACCGACGGGGCGGCCCTCTGGAAACACCATATATTTT.

The table lists this clonotype with many counts. V and J are TRBV24-1 and TRBJ1-5; possible D gene TRBD1, 6 bases. CDR1 is KGHDR and CDR2 is SFDVKD in the germline V gene. The V and J ends lost 7 bases and 5 bases respectively, with 14 bases between them. The CDR3 is 14 amino acids. The CDR3 nucleotides are TGTGCCACCAGCCCACAGGGAGTCGATCAGCCCCAGCATTTT. Translated, it gives CATSPQGVDQPQHF.

This clonotype was seen ten or more times. The chain joins TRBV12-3 or TRBV12-4 to TRBJ1-5; no reliable D call. The CDR3 covers 13 residues. Trimming shortened V by 3 bases and J by 7 bases, and 10 bases separated the two germline ends. The CDR3 nucleotides read TGTGCCAGCAGTTTCGCGGCGGGCCAGCCCCAGCATTTT. Translated, it gives CASSFAAGQPQHF.

This clonotype has at least ten counts. The chain carries TRBV13 and TRBJ1-2, with D unresolved. Trimming removed 10 bases from V and 7 bases from J, with 10 bases in between. Germline V gives CDR1 PRHDT, CDR2 FYEKMQ (reference sequence). The length of the CDR3 is 10 residues. The DNA for the CDR3 is TGTGCCACCCTAAACACTGGCTACACCTTC. It is translated as CATLNTGYTF.

Note on this clonotype: One end of the junction is discordant with germline, which a read error may explain. The chain carries TRBV20-1 and TRBJ2-7, with 12 bases lining up with TRBD2. The CDR3 extends over 15 amino acids. The V gene's germline CDR1 is DFQATT and CDR2 SNEGSKA (reference sequence). The CDR3 DNA follows: TGCAGTGCTATACCGGGCCTAGCGGGAGGGTACGGGCAGTACTTC. Protein: CSAIPGLAGGYGQYF.

This clonotype was seen more than once but under ten times. V gene TRBV5-4 combines with J gene TRBJ1-1, with 8 bases lining up with TRBD1. This CDR3 has 18 amino acids. V lost 1 base, J lost 5 bases, and 16 bases stayed unmatched. Germline V lookup: CDR1 SGHNT, CDR2 YYREEE (reference sequence). The CDR3 bases are TGTGCCAGCAGCTTGAATTTCGGACAGGGTGGTAGTAAGACTGAAGCTTTCTTT. This sequence encodes CASSLNFGQGGSKTEAFF.

This rearrangement joins TRBV29-1 to TRBJ1-2; 7 nucleotides line up with TRBD1. Unmatched junction bases numbered 4, after V lost 7 bases and J lost 2 bases. Germline lookup yields CDR1 SQVTM and CDR2 ANQGSEA. This CDR3 has 12 residues. CDR3 bases: TGCAGCGACGCACAGGGGAACTATGGCTACACCTTC. Amino acid sequence: CSDAQGNYGYTF.

The table lists this clonotype with a few counts. The chain recombines TRBV9 with TRBJ1-3; D possibly corresponds to TRBD1 (5 bases). Trimming removed 7 bases at V and 2 bases at J, with 13 bases between. Germline V CDR1 and CDR2: SGDLS, YYNGEE. This CDR3 spans 14 amino acids. In DNA form, the CDR3 reads TGTGCCAGCTCACGGGGGATTGCTGGAAACACCATATATTTT. Translation gives CASSRGIAGNTIYF.

As concerns this clonotype: It is likely a read error, because the conserved phenylalanine at the end of the CDR3 is missing. The chain employs TRBV7-9 and TRBJ2-7; no reliable D call. The CDR3 runs to 12 residues. Germline V CDR1 and CDR2: SEHNR, FQNEAQ (reference sequence). The CDR3 spells CAGSKSSYEQYS. The CDR3 bases are TGTGCCGGCAGTAAATCGAGCTACGAGCAGTACTCC.

This clonotype was detected only a few times. This chain uses TRBV25-1 with TRBJ2-1; D assignment may be TRBD1 or TRBD2 (5 bases each). Germline V lookup: CDR1 MGHDK, CDR2 SYGVNS. Trimming stripped 6 bases from V and 0 bases from J, with 15 bases between. The CDR3 spans 16 residues. This chain's CDR3 is CASSGPGTSSYNEQFF. The DNA for the CDR3 is TGTGCCAGCAGCGGACCCGGGACCAGCTCCTACAATGAGCAGTTCTTC.

This clonotype was seen many times. The rearrangement uses TRBV20-1 and TRBJ1-6; D is uncertain. Trimming shortened V by 4 bases and J by 0 bases, and 4 bases separated the two germline ends. This CDR3 is built from 13 residues. Germline loops: CDR1 DFQATT, CDR2 SNEGSKA (reference sequence). CDR3 in amino acids: CSAIGSYNSPLHF. CDR3 in DNA: TGCAGTGCTATCGGCTCCTATAATTCACCCCTCCACTTT.

This clonotype was found many times. V gene TRBV6-6 combines with J gene TRBJ1-2; D ambiguous. Trimming cost V 2 bases and J 4 bases, with 11 bases left between them. Germline-derived CDR1 and CDR2 are MNHNY and SVGAGI (reference sequence). The CDR3 spans 14 residues. CDR3 coding DNA: TGTGCCAGCAGTTACAGCACACAGACCTATGGCTACACCTTC. It encodes CASSYSTQTYGYTF.

The count of this clonotype is one. The junction departs from germline at one end; a sequencing error may be responsible. The chain recombines TRBV7-2 with TRBJ1-2; 12 nucleotides match TRBD1. Looked up from germline, CDR1 is SGHTA and CDR2 is FQGNSA. This CDR3 contains 13 residues. The chain's CDR3 is CASSLAGTGGPIF. CDR3 bases: TGTGCCAGCAGCTTAGCGGGGACAGGGGGCCCTATCTTC.

This chain links TRBV10-3 with TRBJ2-7, with D possibly matching TRBD1 (5 bases). This CDR3 has 16 amino acids. V lost 10 bases and J lost 0, with 22 bases in between. Germline CDR1 reads ENHRY; CDR2 reads SYGVKD. The CDR3 nucleotides read TGTGCCAGCAGCAAAAACGGACAACGGAGCTCCTACGAGCAGTACTTC. As protein: CASSKNGQRSSYEQYF.

This clonotype was counted ten times or more. The J gene is TRBJ2-7, the V gene TRBV7-9; TRBD1 matches 10 bases. The V gene end was trimmed by 5 bases and the J gene end by 3 bases; junction bases not matched to a gene: 10. Germline V lookup: CDR1 SEHNR, CDR2 FQNEAQ (reference sequence). This CDR3 has 16 amino acids. In DNA, the CDR3 is TGTGCCAGCAGCGTAACCGGGACAGGGGATAGCTACGAGCAGTACTTC. Translated: CASSVTGTGDSYEQYF.

This clonotype showed up many times. The chain links TRBV12-3 or TRBV12-4 to TRBJ1-6; the D is unclear. The V gene lost 4 bases and the J gene lost 0 bases, with 13 bases spanning the gap. The CDR3 is 17 residues long. CDR3 sequence: CASSSSGPRSYNSPLHF. The CDR3 DNA is TGTGCCAGCAGTTCCTCGGGCCCTCGCTCCTATAATTCACCCCTCCACTTT.

This clonotype was counted only a few times. This chain connects TRBV12-3 or TRBV12-4 to TRBJ2-7; no clear D. V was shortened by 8 bases and J by 4 bases, with 12 bases between the two germline ends. This CDR3 has 12 residues. This chain's CDR3 is CASRFGIYEQYF. DNA for the CDR3: TGTGCCAGCCGATTTGGGATTTACGAGCAGTACTTC.

This chain links TRBV10-3 with TRBJ2-7; 11 bases line up with TRBD2. The ends lost 0 bases at V and 2 bases at J; junction bases unmatched: 0. The CDR3 sequence is 15 residues long. CDR1 is ENHRY, CDR2 SYGVKD, per germline. The CDR3 loop is CAISESTSGTYEQYF. CDR3 bases: TGTGCCATCAGTGAGTCGACTAGCGGGACCTACGAGCAGTACTTC.

In this sample, this clonotype turned up many times. V gene TRBV7-6 combines with J gene TRBJ2-5, with TRBD1 as a possible D gene (6 bases). This CDR3 is built from 15 residues. V was shortened by 0 bases and J by 2 bases, with 10 bases between the two germline ends. Germline CDR1 is SGHVS and CDR2 is FNYEAQ. In nucleotides, the CDR3 is TGTGCCAGCAGCTTAGCCAGGGGTGGTCAAGAGACCCAGTACTTC. It codes for CASSLARGGQETQYF.

The V call is TRBV7-7, the J call TRBJ2-5; 13 bases line up with TRBD2. This CDR3 is built from 16 residues. CDR1 SSHAT and CDR2 FNYEAQ come from the germline V gene (reference sequence). The trim removed 8 bases at V and 4 bases at J, leaving 10 bases unmatched. CDR3 in amino acids: CASSVTSGRAPETQYF. The CDR3 DNA reads as TGTGCCAGCTCAGTTACTAGCGGGAGGGCCCCAGAGACCCAGTACTTC.

With regard to this clonotype: Given the absence of the conserved phenylalanine or tryptophan at the CDR3 end, a read error is likely. V and J are TRBV25-1 and TRBJ1-5; D unclear. Trimming took 8 bases from V and 4 from J, leaving 9 bases between them. The germline gives CDR1 MGHDK, CDR2 SYGVNS. CDR3 length equals 12 residues. CDR3 sequence: CASCNGNQPQHY. The CDR3 DNA reads as TGTGCCAGCTGTAACGGAAATCAGCCCCAGCATTAT.

This clonotype was counted a single time. The chain couples TRBV7-6 to TRBJ1-5; no reliable D call. Germline V gives CDR1 SGHVS, CDR2 FNYEAQ. Trimming removed 5 bases from V and 7 bases from J, with 12 bases in between. The CDR3 runs to 13 residues. CDR3 nucleotide sequence: TGTGCCAGCAGCGGAGGAGAGGGCCAGCCCCAGCATTTT. Encoded protein: CASSGGEGQPQHF.